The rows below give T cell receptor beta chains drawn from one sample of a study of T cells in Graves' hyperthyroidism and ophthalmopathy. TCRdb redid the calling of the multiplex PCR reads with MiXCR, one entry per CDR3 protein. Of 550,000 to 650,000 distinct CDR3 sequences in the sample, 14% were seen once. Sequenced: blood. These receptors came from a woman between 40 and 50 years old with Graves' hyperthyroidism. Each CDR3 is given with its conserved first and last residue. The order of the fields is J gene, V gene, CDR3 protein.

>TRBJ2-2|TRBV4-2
CASSQADSTAGELFF
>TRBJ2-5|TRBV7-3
CASSLRGWDSGGPVQETQYF
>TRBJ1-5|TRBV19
CASSLREDNQPQHF
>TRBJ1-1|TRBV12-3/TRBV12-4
CASSLFFEYGGAEAFF
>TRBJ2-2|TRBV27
CASKKRTSGENTGELFF
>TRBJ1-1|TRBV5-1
CASRGLETEAFF
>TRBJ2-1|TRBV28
CASSSAPPGLAGIYNEQFF
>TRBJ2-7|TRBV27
CASRRGEPYEQYF
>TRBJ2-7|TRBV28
CASVGQGPYEQYF
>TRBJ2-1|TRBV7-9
CASSWAEGAYNEQFF
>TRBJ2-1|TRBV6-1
CASSKNEQFF
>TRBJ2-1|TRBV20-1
CSAMGARWNEQFF
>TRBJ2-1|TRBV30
CAWICGRAFEQFF
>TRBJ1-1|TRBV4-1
CASSQSEVVNTEAFF
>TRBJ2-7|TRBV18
CASSTIGDEQYF
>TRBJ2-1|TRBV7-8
CASSSPTSGRIYNEQFF
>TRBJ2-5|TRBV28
CASRNKYLKQYF
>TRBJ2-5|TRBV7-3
CASSLMSGEGRETQYF
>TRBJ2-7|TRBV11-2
CASSLEGGVIYEQYF
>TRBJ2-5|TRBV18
CASSPEWGLKETQYF
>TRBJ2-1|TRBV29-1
CSATSGVSDEQFF
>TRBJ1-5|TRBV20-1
CSARDSRRVHGQPQHF
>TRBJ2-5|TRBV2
CASSLGQGEETQYF
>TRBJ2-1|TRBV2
CASSALAGSYNEQFF
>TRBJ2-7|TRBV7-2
CASSLALGSAYEQYF
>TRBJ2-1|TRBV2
CASEGTGYNEQFF
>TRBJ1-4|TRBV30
CAWNSLNEKLFF
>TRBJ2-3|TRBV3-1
CASSQGEGTDTQYF
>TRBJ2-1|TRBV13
CASSPYPRTAETNEQFF
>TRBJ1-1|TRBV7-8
CASSSLGQGAKRMNTEAFF
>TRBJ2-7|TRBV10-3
CAISESPTSGSDEQYF
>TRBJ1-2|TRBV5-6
CASRLGQGADGYTF